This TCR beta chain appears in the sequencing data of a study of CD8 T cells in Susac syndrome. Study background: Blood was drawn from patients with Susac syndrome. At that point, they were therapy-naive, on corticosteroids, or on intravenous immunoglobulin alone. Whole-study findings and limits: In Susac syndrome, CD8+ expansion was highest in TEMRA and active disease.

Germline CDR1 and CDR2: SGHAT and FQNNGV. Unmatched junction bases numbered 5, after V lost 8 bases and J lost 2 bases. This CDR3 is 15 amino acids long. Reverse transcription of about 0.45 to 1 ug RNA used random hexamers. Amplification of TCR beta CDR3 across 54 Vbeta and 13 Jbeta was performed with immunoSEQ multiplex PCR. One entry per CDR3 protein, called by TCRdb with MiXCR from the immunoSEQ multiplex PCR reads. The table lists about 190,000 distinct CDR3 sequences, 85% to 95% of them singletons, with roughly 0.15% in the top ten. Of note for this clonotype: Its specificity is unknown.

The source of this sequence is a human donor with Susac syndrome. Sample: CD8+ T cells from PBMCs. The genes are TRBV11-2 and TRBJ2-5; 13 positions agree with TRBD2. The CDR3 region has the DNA TGTGCCAGCCTGGGACTAGCGGGATCACAAGAGACCCAGTACTTC. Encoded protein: CASLGLAGSQETQYF. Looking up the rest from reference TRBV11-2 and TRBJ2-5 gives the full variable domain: EAGVAQSPRYKIIEKRQSVAFWCNPISGHATLYWYQQILGQGPKLLIQFQNNGVVDDSQLPKDRFSAERLKGVDSTLKIQPAKLEDSAVYLCASLGLAGSQETQYFGPGTRLLVL.